Here is one TCR beta chain with its context. These data originate in a study of T cell changes during pregnancy in multiple sclerosis. Germline V gives CDR1 SGHTA, CDR2 FQGTGA. This CDR3 has 15 residues. V lost 2 bases, J lost 1 base, and 4 bases stayed unmatched. Only in-frame clones appear in the TCRdb table, and some are missing; sequencing was by immunoSEQ multiplex PCR. Of some 61,000 clones listed, roughly nine tenths are singletons. The clonotype was recovered from a female donor with multiple sclerosis, enrolled in a pregnancy study. Sequencing was performed on peripheral blood, taken in the second trimester of pregnancy. The gene calls are TRBV7-3 and TRBJ2-5; 7 bases are shared with TRBD2. Here the CDR3 reads CASSLASGAQETQYF. CDR3 nucleotide sequence: TGTGCCAGCAGCTTAGCCAGCGGGGCCCAAGAGACCCAGTACTTC.